This section outlines one T cell receptor (beta chain) sequence together with its context. The specificity of this receptor is unknown. Base quality data are lacking; no much larger clone is found one base away. This specimen comes from a study of blood T cell repertoires in COVID-19 (dated by TCRdb to the early 2020s). Background for the entire study: Samples from collaborators originated in the United States, Italy and Spain and spanned both the acute and convalescent phases of COVID-19. The prospective study material was composed of cDNA or gDNA derived from T cells, B-cell-depleted T cells, or PBMCs. The dataset comprised deeply sampled blood TCRbeta repertoires from subjects exposed to, actively infected with, or recovered from COVID-19. The repertoires were released in a freely available public database meant as a resource for research on the immune response to SARS-CoV-2. The samples were drawn from two sources: the first 160 participants of the ongoing ImmuneRACE study, and over 1,000 subjects contributed by 6 global collaborators. Sample metadata almost always included a de-identified subject ID, COVID-19 status, age in years and sex. Where available, HLA class I and class II types were obtained from metadata supplied by the sample provider rather than from assay-based typing.

TCRbeta CDR3 regions were amplified from genomic DNA using the immunoSEQ Assay, a bias-controlled multiplex PCR. The published analysis was carried out like this. Nucleated cell counts per sample were estimated from amplification of reference gene primers within the assay. To quantify the absolute abundance of each unique TCRbeta CDR3 rearrangement, sequence reads were collapsed and filtered. For each sample, productive Simpson clonality was calculated as the square root of Simpson's diversity index across productive rearrangements. What TCRdb holds here is the immuneACCESS table cut down to in-frame rearrangements. Part of the clones is not present; checked against another copy, under half of the missing clones reflect an unresolved V gene, and the others are unexplained. V and J calls and clone size come straight from that table; D and trimming were deduced from the DNA. The sample table contains 150,000 to 200,000 clones; only one count was recorded for around 84% of them. The ten largest clones capture less than 3% of the sample.

From the germline V gene, CDR1 is MNHEY and CDR2 is SVGAGI. The CDR3 runs 15 residues from the cysteine to the phenylalanine. Solely the CDR3 DNA is kept, with 45 bases framed from the first base. After removal of 2 bases from V and 9 bases from J, the junction retains 10 bases not matched to a gene. Each collaborating institution followed its own protocols to collect whole blood in K2EDTA tubes. Collaborator samples were shipped for TCRbeta analysis as frozen whole blood, isolated PBMCs, or DNA extracted from either sample type. What the research found in general, with its limitations: The quantity of clinical and demographic metadata differed by source and by participant and was supplied without curation.

This chain is built from TRBV6-5 and TRBJ2-1; 7 nucleotides in the junction match TRBD1. The clonotype comes from a man in his forties with active or convalescent COVID-19. Input material: peripheral blood. The DNA sequence follows: TGTGCCAGCAGTTACCTGGGACAGCCTGGTGGTGAGCAGTTCTTC. It specifies CASSYLGQPGGEQFF.